The text below deals with one T cell receptor (beta chain). Antigen specificity is unknown. This sample stems from a study of T cells in localized non-small cell lung cancer. CDR3 length equals 16 residues. Trimming removed 2 bases from V and 4 bases from J; junction bases left unmatched: 9. The germline CDR1 and CDR2 sequences are GTSNPN and SVGIG (reference sequence). Study-wide points: Uninvolved adjacent lung showed the highest T cell clonality, exceeding tumor.

The method was immunoSEQ multiplex PCR; TCRdb's version includes in-frame clones alone and lacks a portion of them. The table includes about 78,000 clones, almost 85% detected once. The V and J genes are TRBV30 and TRBJ2-5; TRBD2 agrees at 11 bases. This receptor was taken from a man between 40 and 70 years old with stage I lung adenocarcinoma. Sequencing used peripheral blood, obtained before any cancer treatment. Here the CDR3 reads CAWSSLRLAGTETQYF. CDR3 sequence (DNA): TGTGCCTGGAGTTCCCTAAGACTAGCGGGAACAGAGACCCAGTACTTC. Full variable domain (rest looked up from reference TRBV30 and TRBJ2-5): SQTIHQWPATLVQPVGSPLSLECTVEGTSNPNLYWYRQAAGRGLQLLFYSVGIGQISSEVPQNLSASRPQDRQFILSSKKLLLSDSGFYLCAWSSLRLAGTETQYFGPGTRLLVL.